Listed below are T cell receptor beta chains from one sample, sequenced in a study of T cell responses to AZD1222 COVID-19 vaccine. TCRdb's copy holds only in-frame clones and misses some; the assay was immunoSEQ multiplex PCR. The sample has approximately 140,000 clones, roughly 92% seen once; the top ten hold about 4.1%. This specimen consisted of peripheral blood, obtained 28 days after the second AZD1222 dose. The receptors stem from an adult who received the AZD1222 COVID-19 vaccine. CDR3s include the opening cysteine and the closing phenylalanine or tryptophan. The D gene is left open where the match is weak. The listing skips clone size in some rows; elsewhere it reads once, few, many or a size class.

V gene: TRBV11-3; clone size: -; D gene: TRBD1; J gene: TRBJ2-7; CDR3 DNA: TGTGCCAGCAGCAGGGGGACAGACGCCTACGAGCAGTACTTC; CDR3 protein: CASSRGTDAYEQYF
V gene: TRBV4-1; clone size: -; D gene: -; J gene: TRBJ1-4; CDR3 DNA: TGCGCCAGCAGCCAAGATCATGGGGGGAGAGGAGAAAAACTGTTTTTT; CDR3 protein: CASSQDHGGRGEKLFF
V gene: TRBV7-9; clone size: -; D gene: -; J gene: TRBJ2-3; CDR3 DNA: TGTGCCAGCAGCTTCCGCCGAAGGGGGATATGGACAGATACGCAGTATTTT; CDR3 protein: CASSFRRRGIWTDTQYF
V gene: TRBV28; clone size: -; D gene: TRBD1; J gene: TRBJ1-4; CDR3 DNA: TGTGCCAGCAGTTTGTTGGGACAGAAAAATGAAAAACTGTTTTTT; CDR3 protein: CASSLLGQKNEKLFF
V gene: TRBV12-3/TRBV12-4; clone size: -; D gene: -; J gene: TRBJ2-5; CDR3 DNA: TGTGCCAGCAGCAGGGGACTAGAGACCCAGTACTTC; CDR3 protein: CASSRGLETQYF
V gene: TRBV3-1/TRBV3-2; clone size: -; D gene: -; J gene: TRBJ2-7; CDR3 DNA: TGTGCCAGCAGCCAAGATCTGGGCACCTGCTACGAGCAGTACTTC; CDR3 protein: CASSQDLGTCYEQYF
V gene: TRBV10-3; clone size: -; D gene: -; J gene: TRBJ1-4; CDR3 DNA: TGTGCCATCAGCGGGACGAGCGGGGTTAATGAAAAACTGTTTTTT; CDR3 protein: CAISGTSGVNEKLFF
V gene: TRBV9; clone size: once; D gene: -; J gene: TRBJ2-1; CDR3 DNA: TGTGCCAGCACCCCAGGGACAATCTACAATGAGCAGTTCTTC; CDR3 protein: CASTPGTIYNEQFF
V gene: TRBV19; clone size: -; D gene: -; J gene: TRBJ1-4; CDR3 DNA: TGTGCCAGTCGCTTTCGCAATGAAAAACTGTTTTTT; CDR3 protein: CASRFRNEKLFF
V gene: TRBV18; clone size: -; D gene: -; J gene: TRBJ1-1; CDR3 DNA: TGTGCCAGCTCAAACGGGATAGACACTGAAGCTTTCTTT; CDR3 protein: CASSNGIDTEAFF
V gene: TRBV19; clone size: -; D gene: -; J gene: TRBJ2-7; CDR3 DNA: TGTGCCAGTAGTATTCGGCAGCGGGCCTACGAGCAGTACTTC; CDR3 protein: CASSIRQRAYEQYF
V gene: TRBV5-1; clone size: -; D gene: -; J gene: TRBJ2-1; CDR3 DNA: TGCGCCAGCAGCTCAGATTGGTCGAATGAGCAGTTCTTC; CDR3 protein: CASSSDWSNEQFF
V gene: TRBV30; clone size: -; D gene: -; J gene: TRBJ2-7; CDR3 DNA: TGTGCCTGGAGAAACTATGGTGGTCGGCGCAGGTGGTCCTACGAGCAGTACTTC; CDR3 protein: CAWRNYGGRRRWSYEQYF
V gene: TRBV7-2; clone size: -; D gene: -; J gene: TRBJ2-1; CDR3 DNA: TGTGCCAGCAGCTTAGGCATGGGGTGGGAGCAGTTCTTC; CDR3 protein: CASSLGMGWEQFF
V gene: TRBV7-2; clone size: -; D gene: TRBD2; J gene: TRBJ2-2; CDR3 DNA: TGTGTCAGCAGCTCCTATAGCGGGGGAGGTACCGGGGAGCTGTTTTTT; CDR3 protein: CVSSSYSGGGTGELFF
V gene: TRBV18; clone size: -; D gene: -; J gene: TRBJ2-7; CDR3 DNA: TGTGCCAGCTCACCAAGACAGACCCTAACGGGGGAGCAGTACTTC; CDR3 protein: CASSPRQTLTGEQYF
V gene: TRBV4-2; clone size: once; D gene: TRBD1; J gene: TRBJ2-3; CDR3 DNA: TGTGCCAGCAGCCTTCGACAGGGGTCCACAGATACGCAGTATTTT; CDR3 protein: CASSLRQGSTDTQYF
V gene: TRBV7-3; clone size: -; D gene: -; J gene: TRBJ2-1; CDR3 DNA: TGTGCCAGCAGCTTAGAGGGGACATCTCCCAATGAGCAGTTCTTC; CDR3 protein: CASSLEGTSPNEQFF
V gene: TRBV12-3/TRBV12-4; clone size: -; D gene: -; J gene: TRBJ2-1; CDR3 DNA: TGTGCCAGCATTACAGGGAATGAGCAGTTCTTC; CDR3 protein: CASITGNEQFF
V gene: TRBV5-1; clone size: -; D gene: -; J gene: TRBJ2-5; CDR3 DNA: TGCGCCAGCAAACCTGGGACAAGGGAGACCCAGTACTTC; CDR3 protein: CASKPGTRETQYF
V gene: TRBV15; clone size: -; D gene: -; J gene: TRBJ2-3; CDR3 DNA: TGTGCCACCAGCAGAGGCAACCAAGATACGCAGTATTTT; CDR3 protein: CATSRGNQDTQYF
V gene: TRBV28; clone size: -; D gene: TRBD1; J gene: TRBJ1-2; CDR3 DNA: TGTGCCAGCAGTCTAGACAGGGTAGAGGGCTACACCTTC; CDR3 protein: CASSLDRVEGYTF
V gene: TRBV4-1; clone size: few; D gene: -; J gene: TRBJ2-7; CDR3 DNA: TGCGCCAGCAGCCAAGGCACGGGGGCCCACGAGCAGTACTTC; CDR3 protein: CASSQGTGAHEQYF
V gene: TRBV28; clone size: -; D gene: -; J gene: TRBJ2-7; CDR3 DNA: TGTGCCAGCAGCCCCCCCGGGGTAGCGGCAAGTTACTCCTACGAGCAGTACTTC; CDR3 protein: CASSPPGVAASYSYEQYF
V gene: TRBV29-1; clone size: -; D gene: -; J gene: TRBJ1-2; CDR3 DNA: TGCAGCGCTCATCAATGGGGGGCGCAAGATTCGTATGGCTACACCTTC; CDR3 protein: CSAHQWGAQDSYGYTF
V gene: TRBV28; clone size: -; D gene: -; J gene: TRBJ1-5; CDR3 DNA: TGTGCCAGCAGTTTAGTGTTCCAGAGCAATCAGCCCCAGCATTTT; CDR3 protein: CASSLVFQSNQPQHF
V gene: TRBV19; clone size: -; D gene: -; J gene: TRBJ1-2; CDR3 DNA: TGTGCCACTGCTCCGGAAGGGAGGAACTATGGCTACACCTTC; CDR3 protein: CATAPEGRNYGYTF
V gene: TRBV18; clone size: -; D gene: -; J gene: TRBJ2-1; CDR3 DNA: TGTACCAGCTCACCACCCTTTACCCCACATGAGCAGTTCTTC; CDR3 protein: CTSSPPFTPHEQFF
V gene: TRBV20-1; clone size: -; D gene: TRBD1; J gene: TRBJ2-5; CDR3 DNA: TGCAGTGCCGGACAGGGAGAGACCCAGTACTTC; CDR3 protein: CSAGQGETQYF
V gene: TRBV2; clone size: -; D gene: TRBD1; J gene: TRBJ1-2; CDR3 DNA: TGTGCCAGCCTCGGCCGGGACAGGGGCCTCTATGGCTACACCTTC; CDR3 protein: CASLGRDRGLYGYTF
V gene: TRBV19; clone size: once; D gene: -; J gene: TRBJ1-6; CDR3 DNA: TGTGCCAGTACGGTAAACTATAATTCACCCCTCCACTTT; CDR3 protein: CASTVNYNSPLHF
V gene: TRBV7-3; clone size: -; D gene: -; J gene: TRBJ2-2; CDR3 DNA: TGTGCCAGCAGCCTCCCGGGACTCCCGAACACCGGGGAGCTGTTTTTT; CDR3 protein: CASSLPGLPNTGELFF
V gene: TRBV5-5; clone size: -; D gene: -; J gene: TRBJ2-2; CDR3 DNA: TGTGCCAGCAGCTTGGGACAAATAAGGACCGGGGAGCTGTTTTTT; CDR3 protein: CASSLGQIRTGELFF
V gene: TRBV6-5; clone size: -; D gene: -; J gene: TRBJ1-6; CDR3 DNA: TGTGCCAGCAGAGAGACAGCAACTTCACCCCTCCACTTT; CDR3 protein: CASRETATSPLHF
V gene: TRBV4-2; clone size: -; D gene: TRBD1; J gene: TRBJ1-1; CDR3 DNA: TGTGCCAGCAGCCAAGTCCTCGGGACAGGGGCCGAAGCTTTCTTT; CDR3 protein: CASSQVLGTGAEAFF
V gene: TRBV9; clone size: -; D gene: TRBD1; J gene: TRBJ1-3; CDR3 DNA: TGTGCCAGCACCCCAGGGGGCGTCTCTGGAAACACCATATATTTT; CDR3 protein: CASTPGGVSGNTIYF
V gene: TRBV19; clone size: -; D gene: -; J gene: TRBJ1-1; CDR3 DNA: TGTGCCAGTAGTATTCGGCCGAGGGACACTGAAGCTTTCTTT; CDR3 protein: CASSIRPRDTEAFF
V gene: TRBV10-3; clone size: -; D gene: TRBD1; J gene: TRBJ1-6; CDR3 DNA: TGTGCCATCAGTGAGTCCAGACCGGGACAGGGAGGTTCACCCCTCCACTTT; CDR3 protein: CAISESRPGQGGSPLHF
V gene: TRBV6-1; clone size: -; D gene: -; J gene: TRBJ1-2; CDR3 DNA: TGTGCCAGCAGTGAGATGGGGTTCTATGGCTACACCTTC; CDR3 protein: CASSEMGFYGYTF
V gene: TRBV7-8; clone size: -; D gene: -; J gene: TRBJ1-2; CDR3 DNA: TGTGCCAGCAGCTTAGTACTCGATTTGTTGGCGGGGGAAAGGCATGGCTACACCTTC; CDR3 protein: CASSLVLDLLAGERHGYTF
V gene: TRBV6-1; clone size: -; D gene: -; J gene: TRBJ1-2; CDR3 DNA: TGTGCCAGCAGTGAATGGGTTGTCTATGGCTACACCTTC; CDR3 protein: CASSEWVVYGYTF
V gene: TRBV7-6; clone size: -; D gene: TRBD1; J gene: TRBJ2-1; CDR3 DNA: TGTGCCAGCAGCTTAGCAGACAGGGTGGACAATGAGCAGTTCTTC; CDR3 protein: CASSLADRVDNEQFF
V gene: TRBV6-2/TRBV6-3; clone size: -; D gene: TRBD2; J gene: TRBJ2-1; CDR3 DNA: TGTGCCAGCAGTCATGGGGCGGGAGTTGGCAATGAGCAGTTCTTC; CDR3 protein: CASSHGAGVGNEQFF
V gene: TRBV29-1; clone size: -; D gene: TRBD1; J gene: TRBJ1-2; CDR3 DNA: TGCAGCGTTAAACCTTTCACAGGGGGAACCTATGGCTACACCTTC; CDR3 protein: CSVKPFTGGTYGYTF
V gene: TRBV18; clone size: -; D gene: -; J gene: TRBJ1-1; CDR3 DNA: TGTGCCAGCTTCAAGACAGCCAACACTGAAGCTTTCTTT; CDR3 protein: CASFKTANTEAFF
V gene: TRBV29-1; clone size: -; D gene: -; J gene: TRBJ1-5; CDR3 DNA: TGCAGCTGTTGGGGAGGAGATCAGCCCCAGCATTTT; CDR3 protein: CSCWGGDQPQHF
V gene: TRBV5-1; clone size: -; D gene: -; J gene: TRBJ2-3; CDR3 DNA: TGCGCCAGCAGGACTATAGGCACAGATACGCAGTATTTT; CDR3 protein: CASRTIGTDTQYF
V gene: TRBV19; clone size: few; D gene: TRBD1; J gene: TRBJ1-3; CDR3 DNA: TGTGCCAGTAGTATTAAGGGGGCAGCTGGAAACACCATATATTTT; CDR3 protein: CASSIKGAAGNTIYF